These 27 T cell receptor beta chains were all obtained from the same sample, sequenced in a study of OX40 agonist ivuxolimab in advanced cancers. The method was immunoSEQ multiplex PCR; TCRdb's version includes in-frame clones alone and lacks a portion of them. Altogether approximately 56,000 clones are present, roughly four fifths being singletons, with the ten largest covering nearly 0.7%. Sequencing used CD4+ or CD8+ T cells sorted from blood, obtained in a trial of the OX40 agonist ivuxolimab. The receptors originated from an adult with an advanced solid tumor such as melanoma, head and neck, liver or kidney cancer.

The chain has TRBV5-1 and TRBJ2-3, with 10 bases identical to TRBD2. The V segment lost 3 bases and the J segment 6 bases; nucleotides outside the gene matches: 13. Per the germline V gene, CDR1 is SGHRS and CDR2 is YFSETQ. CDR3 length: 17 amino acids. CDR3 in DNA: TGCGCCAGCAGCTACCCCTCGACTAGCGGGCCCCGGGATACGCAGTATTTT. It specifies CASSYPSTSGPRDTQYF.

The V and J genes are TRBV5-1 and TRBJ2-5; D unresolved. Trimming shortened V by 4 bases and J by 5 bases, and 6 bases separated the two germline ends. CDR1 is SGHRS, CDR2 YFSETQ, per germline. The CDR3 loop spans 11 amino acids. This chain's CDR3 is CASSRWETQYF. The CDR3 DNA reads as TGCGCCAGCAGCCGTTGGGAGACCCAGTACTTC.

The gene calls are TRBV27 and TRBJ2-6; D tentatively reads TRBD1 or TRBD2 (5 bases each). Trimming took 6 bases from V and 0 from J, leaving 15 bases between them. Germline V gives CDR1 MNHEY, CDR2 SMNVEV (reference sequence). The length of the CDR3 is 17 residues. The CDR3 protein is CASSRRDGNSGANVLTF. The CDR3 DNA reads TGTGCCAGCAGCCGTCGGGACGGGAACTCTGGGGCCAACGTCCTGACTTTC.

This chain connects TRBV7-8 to TRBJ1-2; no reliable D call. V dropped 5 bases and J dropped 1 base, with 17 bases sitting between them. Germline-derived CDR1 and CDR2 are SGHVS and FQNEAQ. The CDR3 is made up of 16 amino acids. This CDR3 is CASSPVSHVINYGYTF. CDR3 sequence (DNA): TGTGCCAGCAGCCCCGTTAGCCACGTAATTAACTATGGCTACACCTTC.

The chain couples TRBV19 to TRBJ1-5; TRBD1 is a possible D gene (6 bases). V was trimmed by 6 bases and J by 1 base, leaving 13 bases between them. The CDR3 runs to 15 residues. Looked up from germline, CDR1 is LNHDA and CDR2 is SQIVND (reference sequence). The CDR3 loop is CASRLDRMSNQPQHF. CDR3 nucleotides: TGTGCCAGTAGACTGGACAGAATGAGCAATCAGCCCCAGCATTTT. The whole variable domain, filled in from reference TRBV19 and TRBJ1-5, reads DGGITQSPKYLFRKEGQNVTLSCEQNLNHDAMYWYRQDPGQGLRLIYYSQIVNDFQKGDIAEGYSVSREKKESFPLTVTSAQKNPTAFYLCASRLDRMSNQPQHFGDGTRLSIL.

V gene TRBV11-2 combines with J gene TRBJ2-5; TRBD1 aligns across 10 bases. V trimming: 0 bases; J trimming: 4 bases; junction bases outside the gene matches: 17. Germline V gene sequence: CDR1 SGHAT, CDR2 FQNNGV. This CDR3 is built from 20 residues. This CDR3 is CASSLDLGSFVGTGVETQYF. As DNA, the CDR3 is TGTGCCAGCAGCTTAGATCTCGGGAGTTTCGTAGGGACAGGGGTAGAGACCCAGTACTTC.

The chain joins TRBV11-2 to TRBJ2-2, with D possibly matching TRBD1 (6 bases). Germline V gene data show CDR1 as SGHAT and CDR2 as FQNNGV. This CDR3 contains 15 residues. With 3 bases removed from V and 4 bases from J, the gap between germline ends came to 12 bases. Here the CDR3 reads CASSFVQGTTGELFF. The DNA for the CDR3 is TGTGCCAGCAGCTTCGTACAGGGCACCACCGGGGAGCTGTTTTTT.

The chain employs TRBV7-9 and TRBJ2-5; the D gene is possibly TRBD2 (6 bases). CDR1 and CDR2 from the germline V gene are SEHNR and FQNEAQ (reference sequence). The CDR3 loop spans 16 amino acids. Deletions cut 4 bases from V and 5 bases from J, with 20 bases between. The chain's CDR3 is CASSSSGKGGAETQYF. CDR3 coding DNA: TGTGCCAGCAGCTCGTCGGGAAAGGGAGGAGCGGAGACCCAGTACTTC.

This rearrangement joins TRBV7-9 to TRBJ2-5; D unclear. The CDR3 extends over 13 amino acids. Trimming took off 5 bases at V and 3 bases at J, with 10 bases between the two ends. Germline lookup yields CDR1 SEHNR and CDR2 FQNEAQ (reference sequence). The CDR3 region is CASSKAAKETQYF. The CDR3 coding sequence is TGTGCCAGCAGCAAGGCGGCGAAAGAGACCCAGTACTTC.

V and J are TRBV7-2 and TRBJ2-1; either TRBD1 or TRBD2 may supply D (5 bases each). The CDR3 has 15 residues. Trimming left V 3 bases short and J 0 bases short, with 9 bases between. Germline V gives CDR1 SGHTA, CDR2 FQGNSA. The CDR3 DNA reads TGTGCCAGCAGCTTCTCAGGGAGCTCCTACAATGAGCAGTTCTTC. Translation: CASSFSGSSYNEQFF.

The chain couples TRBV5-1 to TRBJ1-4; 10 bases are a match to TRBD1. J was trimmed by 6 bases and V by 5 bases; bases with no gene match: 13. CDR1 and CDR2 (germline): SGHRS, YFSETQ. The CDR3 contains 17 residues. CDR3 in DNA: TGCGCCAGCAGATCGCGGGGACAGGGGATCGGGGATGAAAAACTGTTTTTT. Protein: CASRSRGQGIGDEKLFF.

The V and J genes are TRBV28 and TRBJ1-2, with TRBD1 as a possible D gene (6 bases). Germline CDR1 MDHEN, CDR2 SYDVKM. The CDR3 runs to 13 residues. The ends were cut back, 5 bases at V and 4 bases at J, with 11 bases in the middle. CDR3 nucleotides: TGTGCCAGCAGTCCAGGGGTTCCCTATGGCTACACCTTC. It specifies CASSPGVPYGYTF.

The rearrangement links TRBV5-1 to TRBJ1-1; tentatively, D is TRBD1 (5 bases). Germline assignment: CDR1 SGHRS and CDR2 YFSETQ. This CDR3 spans 15 amino acids. V dropped 4 bases and J dropped 4 bases, with 17 bases sitting between them. CDR3 nucleotide sequence: TGCGCCAGCAGCCGAACGGGGGGAGACGGCACTGAAGCTTTCTTT. Its protein product is CASSRTGGDGTEAFF.

This clone rates as medium-sized (0.01 to 0.1%). Here the CDR3 DNA reads TGTGCCAGCAATCCGGGACAGGGTCCCGACGAGCAGTACTTC. This sequence encodes CASNPGQGPDEQYF. The V and J genes are TRBV6-1 and TRBJ2-7, with 9 positions matching TRBD1. The J segment lost 5 bases and the V segment lost 7 bases, leaving 9 bases of the junction unmatched. This CDR3 has 14 amino acids. Looked up from germline, CDR1 is MNHNS and CDR2 is SASEGT.

The chain has TRBV5-1 and TRBJ1-1; no definite D call. With 0 bases removed from V and 0 bases from J, the gap between germline ends came to 9 bases. The CDR3 has 15 residues. CDR1 and CDR2 from the germline V gene are SGHRS and YFSETQ. CDR3 protein: CASSLVRAMNTEAFF. The CDR3 nucleotides are TGCGCCAGCAGCTTGGTAAGGGCCATGAACACTGAAGCTTTCTTT.

This rearrangement joins TRBV5-1 to TRBJ2-5; D perhaps matches TRBD2 (6 bases). Trimming cost V 4 bases and J 1 base, with 14 bases left between them. The CDR3 is 15 residues long. Germline lookup yields CDR1 SGHRS and CDR2 YFSETQ. The CDR3 spells CASSPLMGGQETQYF. CDR3 nucleotides: TGCGCCAGCAGCCCCCTAATGGGGGGCCAAGAGACCCAGTACTTC.

The chain links TRBV6-4 to TRBJ1-1; D is unclear. CDR1 and CDR2 (germline): MRHNA, SNTAGT. Between the trimmed V and J ends, which lost 4 bases and 4 bases, there was a span of 10 bases. CDR3 length: 13 residues. The CDR3 spells CASSGSPSTEAFF. The CDR3 DNA is TGTGCCAGCAGTGGGTCCCCGTCCACTGAAGCTTTCTTT.

The chain links TRBV7-2 to TRBJ2-1; D possibly uses TRBD1 or TRBD2 (5 bases each). The V gene lost 4 bases and the J gene lost 8 bases, with 12 bases spanning the gap. The CDR3 runs to 13 residues. Per the germline V gene, CDR1 is SGHTA and CDR2 is FQGNSA. This CDR3 is CASSSQGEDEQFF. In nucleotides, the CDR3 is TGTGCCAGCAGCTCGCAGGGAGAGGATGAGCAGTTCTTC. The whole variable domain, remainder taken from reference TRBV7-2 and TRBJ2-1, is GAGVSQSPSNKVTEKGKDVELRCDPISGHTALYWYRQSLGQGLEFLIYFQGNSAPDKSGLPSDRFSAERTGGSVSTLTIQRTQQEDSAVYLCASSSQGEDEQFFGPGTRLTVL.

There are a few counts of this clone. The V call is TRBV10-1, the J call TRBJ1-1; D gene ambiguous. From germline, CDR1 is WNHNN and CDR2 SYGVQD (reference sequence). This CDR3 is 13 amino acids long. Trimming shortened V by 4 bases and J by 4 bases, and 10 bases separated the two germline ends. The CDR3 reads CASSGEVTTEAFF. DNA for the CDR3: TGCGCCAGCAGTGGTGAGGTTACCACTGAAGCTTTCTTT.

This clone was seen just once. The CDR3 nucleotides are TGTGCCAGCAGCTTAGAACAGGGGGCTGAAAAACTGTTTTTT. This encodes CASSLEQGAEKLFF. V gene TRBV7-2 combines with J gene TRBJ1-4, with 9 bases aligning to TRBD1. From germline, CDR1 is SGHTA and CDR2 FQGNSA. The CDR3 runs 14 residues. Unmatched junction bases numbered 1, after V lost 1 base and J lost 7 bases.

The chain combines TRBV11-2 with TRBJ1-1, with D possibly TRBD1 on 5 matching bases. CDR1 is SGHAT, CDR2 FQNNGV, per germline. This CDR3 comprises 14 residues. Trimming cost V 1 base and J 4 bases, with 10 bases left between them. CDR3 sequence (DNA): TGTGCCAGCAGCTTAGTTGACAGCCTCACTGAAGCTTTCTTT. This translates into CASSLVDSLTEAFF.

This clone has more than one count but fewer than ten. The chain uses TRBV15 and TRBJ2-7, with TRBD2 as a possible D gene (6 bases). Germline V lookup: CDR1 LNHNV, CDR2 YYDKDF (reference sequence). The V end lost 0 bases, the J end lost 0 bases, and 12 bases lay between the germline ends. The CDR3 loop spans 16 amino acids. CDR3 DNA sequence: TGTGCCACCAGCAGAGATCGGGGGTATAGCTCCTACGAGCAGTACTTC. Translated, it gives CATSRDRGYSSYEQYF.

This clone was found a few times. This chain links TRBV7-9 with TRBJ1-2; D unresolved. The CDR3 is 18 residues long. Trimming stripped 1 base from V and 0 bases from J, with 18 bases between. CDR1 and CDR2 (germline): SEHNR, FQNEAQ (reference sequence). CDR3 in amino acids: CASSLDGVFGESNYGYTF. CDR3 sequence (DNA): TGTGCCAGCAGCTTAGATGGAGTGTTTGGGGAATCTAACTATGGCTACACCTTC.

This CDR3 is CASSVLGTGLGNTIYF. CDR3 coding DNA: TGTGCCAGCAGCGTCCTGGGGACAGGGCTCGGAAACACCATATATTTT. The V call is TRBV9, the J call TRBJ1-3; 9 bases align to TRBD1. Looked up from germline, CDR1 is SGDLS and CDR2 is YYNGEE. The CDR3 is 16 residues long. The V and J ends lost 2 bases and 4 bases, in that order; junction bases with no gene match: 7.

The V and J genes are TRBV7-9 and TRBJ2-7; 13 nucleotides align to TRBD2. The ends lost 5 bases at V and 2 bases at J; junction bases unmatched: 0. This CDR3 is built from 14 residues. Germline V CDR1 and CDR2: SEHNR, FQNEAQ (reference sequence). The CDR3 reads CASSGTSGAYEQYF. The CDR3 region has the DNA TGTGCCAGCAGCGGGACTAGCGGGGCCTACGAGCAGTACTTC.

The gene calls are TRBV5-1 and TRBJ1-4; TRBD1 is a possible D gene (5 bases). Trimming pared 4 bases from V and 8 bases from J, leaving 21 bases between. Germline CDR1 is SGHRS and CDR2 is YFSETQ. The CDR3 covers 16 residues. CDR3 nucleotides: TGCGCCAGCAGCCCACGACAGCCAGGACAAAGGGAAAAACTGTTTTTT. This translates into CASSPRQPGQREKLFF.

The V gene is TRBV28, the J gene TRBJ2-1; the match to TRBD2 covers 10 bases. The length of the CDR3 is 16 residues. Germline CDR1 is MDHEN and CDR2 is SYDVKM. Trimming cost V 2 bases and J 9 bases; bases outside gene matches: 10. The CDR3 loop is CASSLPQAGGPVEQFF. CDR3 sequence (DNA): TGTGCCAGCAGTTTACCCCAAGCGGGGGGGCCGGTTGAGCAGTTCTTC.